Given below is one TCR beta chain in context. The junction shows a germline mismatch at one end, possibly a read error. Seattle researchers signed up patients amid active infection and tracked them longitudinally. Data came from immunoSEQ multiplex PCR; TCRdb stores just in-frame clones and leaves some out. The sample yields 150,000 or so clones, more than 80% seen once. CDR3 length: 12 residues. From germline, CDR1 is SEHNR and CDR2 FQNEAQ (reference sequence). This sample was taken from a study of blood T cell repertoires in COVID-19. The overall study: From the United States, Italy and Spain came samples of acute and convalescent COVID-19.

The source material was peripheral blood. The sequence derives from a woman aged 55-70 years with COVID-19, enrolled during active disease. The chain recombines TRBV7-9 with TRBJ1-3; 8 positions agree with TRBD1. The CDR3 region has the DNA TGTGCCAGCAGCTTGGACAAAGGGACAGGAGTTTTT. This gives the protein CASSLDKGTGVF.